The 24 T cell receptor beta chains below were found in one sample sequenced in a study of identical twins. TCRdb re-called the 5' RACE reads through MiXCR, storing one row per CDR3 protein. The sample lists approximately 620,000 distinct CDR3 sequences; 8.6% were seen once. These data also formed part of another study, on yellow fever vaccine responses in identical twins.

Sequenced input: PBMCs. All receptors derive from a woman aged 18-35 years in good health.

This clonotype was seen many times. The V gene is TRBV5-1, the J gene TRBJ2-7, with D possibly called TRBD1 or TRBD2 (6 bases each). V gave up 2 bases and J gave up 0 bases, with 12 bases separating them. This CDR3 contains 15 residues. Germline assignment: CDR1 SGHRS and CDR2 YFSETQ. The CDR3 spells CASSFVEGHSYEQYF. As DNA, the CDR3 is TGCGCCAGCAGCTTTGTGGAGGGACACTCCTACGAGCAGTACTTC.

Remarks on this clonotype: A read error may account for a junction end that differs from germline. The CDR3 bases are TGTGCTAGCAGCCAAGGGACAGGGATGGAGACCCAGTACTTC. Translated, it gives CASSQGTGMETQYF. V is TRBV7-7 and J is TRBJ2-5; 9 positions match TRBD1. This CDR3 is 14 amino acids long. Germline V gene lookup returns CDR1 SSHAT and CDR2 FNYEAQ (reference sequence).

J is TRBJ2-7 and V is TRBV6-1; maybe TRBD1 (5 bases). Germline-derived CDR1 and CDR2 are MNHNS and SASEGT. With 5 bases removed from V and 7 bases from J, the gap between germline ends came to 21 bases. CDR3 length: 15 residues. This CDR3 reads CASSQQDKISGEQYF. CDR3 coding DNA: TGTGCCAGCAGTCAGCAGGACAAAATCTCCGGGGAGCAGTACTTC.

The V and J genes are TRBV7-2 and TRBJ2-5; TRBD2 is a possible D gene (6 bases). The length of the CDR3 is 16 residues. V shed 6 bases and J shed 2 bases, with 19 bases lying between them. Germline values: CDR1 SGHTA, CDR2 FQGNSA. In DNA form, the CDR3 reads TGTGCCAGCAGTTTGGGGTTTGGAGGGTATCAAGAGACCCAGTACTTC. Its translation: CASSLGFGGYQETQYF.

This clonotype was seen at least ten times. V is TRBV5-1 and J is TRBJ2-3; TRBD2 matches at 9 bases. Germline V gene data show CDR1 as SGHRS and CDR2 as YFSETQ. CDR3 length: 16 amino acids. Trimming took 4 bases from V and 1 from J; bases not matched to a gene: 7. CDR3 bases: TGCGCCAGCAGCGCGGGACTAGCTATGGGCACAGATACGCAGTATTTT. Translation: CASSAGLAMGTDTQYF.

The gene calls are TRBV15 and TRBJ2-1, with D possibly TRBD2 on 7 matching bases. V was trimmed by 3 bases and J by 3 bases, leaving 15 bases between them. Germline loops: CDR1 LNHNV, CDR2 YYDKDF (reference sequence). The CDR3 length is 16 residues. This chain's CDR3 is CATSSLGEGGYNEQFF. DNA of the CDR3: TGTGCCACCAGCAGTTTAGGGGAGGGGGGCTACAATGAGCAGTTCTTC.

This clonotype has only a few counts. The chain employs TRBV5-1 and TRBJ1-2; D possibly corresponds to TRBD1 (5 bases). CDR1 SGHRS and CDR2 YFSETQ come from the germline V gene. The CDR3 is 14 residues long. Trimming left V 4 bases short and J 3 bases short, with 13 bases between. CDR3 protein: CASSPGGLDYGYTF. The DNA of the CDR3 is TGCGCCAGCAGCCCGGGGGGACTGGACTATGGCTACACCTTC.

This clonotype was recorded a few times. The V and J genes are TRBV5-1 and TRBJ2-1, with TRBD1 as a possible D gene (6 bases). Germline V gene lookup returns CDR1 SGHRS and CDR2 YFSETQ. This CDR3 is built from 12 residues. The V gene lost 1 base and the J gene lost 13 bases, with 12 bases spanning the gap. The CDR3: CASSLPGVYQFF. The CDR3 DNA sequence: TGCGCCAGCAGCTTGCCAGGGGTGTATCAGTTCTTC.

This chain joins TRBV29-1 and TRBJ2-1; TRBD2 aligns across 8 bases. Germline lookup yields CDR1 SQVTM and CDR2 ANQGSEA. The CDR3 is 19 amino acids. V gave up 6 bases and J gave up 3 bases; unmatched junction bases: 22. The CDR3 loop reads CSVLQEGQFSGKNYNEQFF. Written as DNA, the CDR3 is TGCAGCGTCCTGCAAGAGGGGCAGTTTAGCGGGAAAAACTACAATGAGCAGTTCTTC.

This clonotype was picked up a small number of times. This rearrangement joins TRBV4-2 to TRBJ2-6, with D tentatively TRBD1 (6 bases). The CDR3 sequence is 21 residues long. The V end was cut by 0 bases, the J end by 0 bases, with 21 bases between. The V gene's germline CDR1 is LGHNA and CDR2 YNFKEQ. The CDR3 DNA reads as TGTGCCAGCAGCCAAGAAGGTCAACCGGACAGTGTCAGCTCTGGGGCCAACGTCCTGACTTTC. Translating gives CASSQEGQPDSVSSGANVLTF.

This chain uses TRBV29-1 with TRBJ1-2; 8 nucleotides align to TRBD1. Germline CDR1 is SQVTM and CDR2 is ANQGSEA. The CDR3 length is 15 residues. J lost 5 bases, V lost 3 bases, and 11 bases had no gene match. This CDR3 reads CSVDSTLGQEYGYTF. For the CDR3, the DNA is TGCAGCGTTGATTCAACCTTGGGACAGGAATATGGCTACACCTTC.

This clonotype was seen at least ten times. The chain combines TRBV5-1 with TRBJ1-1; D gene uncertain. From germline, CDR1 is SGHRS and CDR2 YFSETQ. The germline V and J ends were trimmed by 4 bases and 1 base, with 11 bases remaining between them. The CDR3 consists of 14 residues. The CDR3 bases are TGCGCCAGCAGCCTTCAAGGGCCGAACACTGAAGCTTTCTTT. Its translation: CASSLQGPNTEAFF.

The table lists this clonotype with a few counts. The chain employs TRBV6-2 or TRBV6-3 and TRBJ1-1, with TRBD1 identical over 7 bases. The length of the CDR3 is 14 residues. The V segment lost 5 bases and the J segment 1 base; nucleotides outside the gene matches: 4. CDR1 is MNHEY and CDR2 is SVGEGT in the germline V gene. The CDR3 DNA is TGTGCCAGCAGTACGGGACAGCAGAACACTGAAGCTTTCTTT. It is translated as CASSTGQQNTEAFF.

This rearrangement joins TRBV20-1 to TRBJ2-7; maybe TRBD1 (5 bases). Per germline, CDR1 DFQATT and CDR2 SNEGSKA (reference sequence). This CDR3 contains 11 residues. V lost 3 bases and J 4 bases, leaving 7 bases between the germline ends. The CDR3 bases are TGCAGTGCTAGGACAGCGTACGAGCAGTACTTC. Amino acids: CSARTAYEQYF.

Turning to this clonotype: The CDR3 carries no conserved terminal phenylalanine or tryptophan, so it likely arises from a read error. The rearrangement links TRBV11-1 to TRBJ2-3, with 12 bases lining up with TRBD2. Germline V gene lookup returns CDR1 SGHAT and CDR2 FQDESV (reference sequence). Trimming at V came to 4 bases and at J to 0 bases, leaving 8 bases not matched to a gene. The CDR3 is 18 residues long. CDR3 nucleotides: TGTGCCAGCAGCTACAGGACGGGGACTAGCGGGAGCACAGATACGCAGTATTAT. Its translation: CASSYRTGTSGSTDTQYY.

This clonotype has just a few counts. The chain joins TRBV10-3 to TRBJ1-1; no firm D call. The CDR3 has 14 amino acids. Trimming removed 2 bases at V and 1 base at J, with 8 bases between. CDR1 is ENHRY, CDR2 SYGVKD, per germline. As DNA, the CDR3 is TGTGCCATCAGTGAGGGAGGGCGGAACACTGAAGCTTTCTTT. Translation: CAISEGGRNTEAFF.

The rearrangement uses TRBV12-3 or TRBV12-4 and TRBJ2-2; 10 bases align to TRBD2. This CDR3 is 16 amino acids long. V dropped 4 bases and J dropped 4; count of bases not matched to a gene: 6. The DNA for the CDR3 is TGTGCCAGCAGTTCCAGTAGCGGGGGGCTCACCGGGGAGCTGTTTTTT. Its protein is CASSSSSGGLTGELFF.

On this clonotype itself: Sequence at one end of the junction differs from germline and may be a read error. J is TRBJ2-3 and V is TRBV6-5, with 9 bases identical to TRBD2. Germline CDR1 is MNHEY and CDR2 is SVGAGI. The CDR3 totals 17 residues. Here the CDR3 reads CASSYRAGGPGTDTQYF. CDR3 nucleotide sequence: TGTGCCAGCAGTTACCGGGCGGGGGGGCCCGGCACAGATACTCAGTATTTT.

This clonotype has more than one count but fewer than ten. The chain couples TRBV7-9 to TRBJ2-7; 9 bases fit TRBD2. The CDR3 runs 17 residues. In germline, CDR1 is SEHNR, CDR2 FQNEAQ (reference sequence). V shed 3 bases, J shed 0 bases, and the junction held 9 bases outside the gene matches. CDR3 in DNA: TGTGCCAGCAGCTTGGCCGTTGGTAGCGGGAGCTCCTACGAGCAGTACTTC. It codes for CASSLAVGSGSSYEQYF.

Many counts were recorded for this clonotype. The genes are TRBV20-1 and TRBJ1-1; maybe TRBD1 (6 bases). The V gene's germline CDR1 is DFQATT and CDR2 SNEGSKA (reference sequence). The CDR3 extends over 15 amino acids. V lost 5 bases and J lost 1, with 17 bases in between. The CDR3 here is CSAFSVGTPNTEAFF. The CDR3 DNA reads TGCAGTGCTTTCTCGGTAGGGACACCGAACACTGAAGCTTTCTTT.

The table lists this clonotype with a few counts. The rearrangement links TRBV25-1 to TRBJ1-1; D remains unclear. Trimming pared 4 bases from V and 1 base from J, leaving 13 bases between. The CDR3 totals 15 residues. Germline V CDR1 and CDR2: MGHDK, SYGVNS. CDR3 nucleotides: TGTGCCAGCAGTGGCCGGTGGGCACCGAACACTGAAGCTTTCTTT. This sequence encodes CASSGRWAPNTEAFF. Supplemented by reference TRBV25-1 and TRBJ1-1, the full variable domain reads EADIYQTPRYLVIGTGKKITLECSQTMGHDKMYWYQQDPGMELHLIHYSYGVNSTEKGDLSSESTVSRIRTEHFPLTLESARPSHTSQYLCASSGRWAPNTEAFFGQGTRLTVV.

This clonotype was seen ten or more times. The chain has TRBV9 and TRBJ2-1; 12 positions match TRBD2. The CDR3 has 15 residues. V lost 3 bases, J lost 9 bases, and 7 bases stayed unmatched. Germline loops: CDR1 SGDLS, CDR2 YYNGEE. The DNA for the CDR3 is TGTGCCAGCAGCGCAGAACTAGCGGGAGGAGGTGAGCAGTTCTTC. Encoded protein: CASSAELAGGGEQFF.

The chain carries TRBV25-1 and TRBJ2-1; 7 bases fit TRBD1. Germline trimming cut 10 bases from V and 9 bases from J; bases unmatched to any gene: 15. CDR1 and CDR2 (germline): MGHDK, SYGVNS. CDR3 size: 14 residues. The CDR3 DNA follows: TGTGCCACCCAATCGGCCCTGACAGGGCCTGAGCAGTTCTTC. Its protein is CATQSALTGPEQFF.

This clonotype showed up just a few times. This chain uses TRBV12-3 or TRBV12-4 with TRBJ2-1, with a possible D match to TRBD1 (6 bases). Deletions cut 6 bases from V and 4 bases from J, with 16 bases between. The CDR3 extends over 15 amino acids. The CDR3 sequence: CASRDTGQNYNEQFF. CDR3 DNA sequence: TGTGCCAGCAGAGACACGGGACAAAATTACAATGAGCAGTTCTTC.